The clone carrying this T cell receptor beta chain was observed a handful of times. The antigen is not known. Sorted-subset replicate PCRs used approximately 180 ng of genomic DNA. This amount corresponded to tens of thousands of T cell genomes. Only in-frame clones appear in the TCRdb table, and some are missing; sequencing was by immunoSEQ multiplex PCR. Of 2 million to 3 million clones in the sample, approximately 94% were seen once. Looked up from germline, CDR1 is SGHKS and CDR2 is YYEKEE (reference sequence). This CDR3 has 17 residues. Trimming removed 2 bases at V and 8 bases at J, with 22 bases between. Nashville, Tennessee was home to all donors, who were Caucasian adults. The data were taken from a study of shared clonotypes between healthy human individuals. Study-wide context: Plates per donor: three CD4 naive, three CD4 memory, two CD8 naive, one CD8 memory.

Overall study results and limits: Clonotypes which were not shared had lower generation probabilities than clonotypes that all four donors shared.

The rearrangement joins TRBV5-5 to TRBJ2-2, with D perhaps given as TRBD1 or TRBD2 (5 bases each). What was sequenced was naive CD4+ T cells from PBMCs. Subset noted: CD45RA+ positively selected. This sequence originates from a man younger than 30 in good health. Some clones in this sample may be carry-over from other donors' samples. The CDR3 protein is CASSFRDPSSSWGELFF. Here the CDR3 DNA reads TGTGCCAGCAGCTTCCGGGACCCCTCTAGCTCCTGGGGGGAGCTGTTTTTT.